The 31 T cell receptor beta chains given below trace back to one sample, sequenced in a study of T cells expressing NK-cell markers (dated by TCRdb to 2019 to 2021). The library was obtained by 5' RACE. Sequencing took place on an Illumina HiSeq 2000. TCRdb reprocessed the reads, reporting each CDR3 protein sequence once and no DNA. This sample's table contains about 150,000 distinct CDR3 sequences. The ten largest clones represent around 37% of the sample. The sequencing sample was made of blood T cells: a sorted CD56 or NKG2C T cell subset, CD4+ or CD8+ T cells, or bulk PBMC T cells (not recorded which). The receptors were gathered from a woman between 45 and 65 years old in good health. Donor details come from another sample of the same person, matched by shared clones.

The rearrangement links TRBV6-5 to TRBJ1-1; without DNA, the TCRdb call of TRBD1 cannot be checked. In germline, CDR1 is MNHEY, CDR2 SVGAGI. CDR3 length: 13 residues. The CDR3 region is CASGGGENTEAFF.

The V gene is TRBV24-1, the J gene TRBJ2-1; TCRdb picks TRBD2, but there is no DNA to check that call. From germline, CDR1 is KGHDR and CDR2 SFDVKD. This CDR3 has 17 amino acids. The CDR3 spells CATSDPEGRERGNEQFF.

CDR3 sequence: CASSFVAGGSYNEQFF. V and J are TRBV5-5 and TRBJ2-1; TCRdb outputs TRBD2, but without DNA this stays unchecked. In germline, CDR1 is SGHKS, CDR2 YYEKEE (reference sequence). This CDR3 comprises 16 residues. Full variable domain (outside the CDR3, taken from reference TRBV5-5 and TRBJ2-1): DAGVTQSPTHLIKTRGQQVTLRCSPISGHKSVSWYQQVLGQGPQFIFQYYEKEERGRGNFPDRFSARQFPNYSSELNVNALLLGDSALYLCASSFVAGGSYNEQFFGPGTRLTVL.

This chain's CDR3 is CASSPHRQGQETQYF. This chain connects TRBV3-1 to TRBJ2-5; with no DNA, the TCRdb D assignment of TRBD1 cannot be verified. Germline V gene data show CDR1 as LGHDT and CDR2 as YNNKEL (reference sequence). The CDR3 consists of 15 residues.

The chain uses TRBV28 and TRBJ2-5; TCRdb picks TRBD1, but there is no DNA to check that call. There are 14 residues in the CDR3. Germline loops: CDR1 MDHEN, CDR2 SYDVKM. The CDR3 region is CASSLAGIQETQYF.

The chain couples TRBV11-2 to TRBJ2-3; TCRdb indicates TRBD2, and absent DNA this call remains unverified. Per germline, CDR1 SGHAT and CDR2 FQNNGV. The CDR3 runs 16 residues. The CDR3 protein is CASSFGREIAADTQYF.

The V call is TRBV7-9, the J call TRBJ2-3; TCRdb's D gene call, TRBD2, goes unchecked for lack of DNA. Germline V CDR1 and CDR2: SEHNR, FQNEAQ (reference sequence). This CDR3 region has 15 residues. This CDR3 reads CASSLSGSPADTQYF. The whole variable domain, filled in from reference TRBV7-9 and TRBJ2-3, reads DTGVSQNPRHKITKRGQNVTFRCDPISEHNRLYWYRQTLGQGPEFLTYFQNEAQLEKSRLLSDRFSAERPKGSFSTLEIQRTEQGDSAMYLCASSLSGSPADTQYFGPGTRLTVL.

V is TRBV20-1 and J is TRBJ2-1; the TRBD2 assignment by TCRdb is unverifiable without DNA. The CDR3 contains 13 residues. Germline CDR1 DFQATT, CDR2 SNEGSKA (reference sequence). CDR3 residues: CSASGTRVYEQFF.

V gene TRBV2 combines with J gene TRBJ1-5; the TCRdb call, TRBD1, lacks DNA for checking. The germline V gene encodes CDR1 SNHLY and CDR2 FYNNEI. The CDR3 loop spans 17 amino acids. CDR3 protein: CASSGDRGHYSNQPQHF.

The V call is TRBV12-3 or TRBV12-4, the J call TRBJ2-7; TCRdb names TRBD1, which stays unverified in the absence of DNA. The CDR3 runs 16 residues. The CDR3 loop reads CASSPPFAGAEYQQYF.

This chain connects TRBV12-3 or TRBV12-4 to TRBJ2-3; TCRdb's D call, TRBD1, is unchecked because there is no DNA. The CDR3 has 15 residues. CDR3 sequence: CASSWRGQGRDTQYF.

The rearrangement uses TRBV28 and TRBJ2-4. This CDR3 region has 13 residues. Germline loops: CDR1 MDHEN, CDR2 SYDVKM. The CDR3 is CASSSVSENIQYF.

This rearrangement joins TRBV19 to TRBJ1-1; there is no DNA to check the TCRdb D call of TRBD1. Germline lookup yields CDR1 LNHDA and CDR2 SQIVND (reference sequence). The CDR3 loop spans 16 amino acids. CDR3: CASSIRSDSLNTEAFF. Based on the CDR3 plus reference TRBV19 and TRBJ1-1, the full variable domain is DGGITQSPKYLFRKEGQNVTLSCEQNLNHDAMYWYRQDPGQGLRLIYYSQIVNDFQKGDIAEGYSVSREKKESFPLTVTSAQKNPTAFYLCASSIRSDSLNTEAFFGQGTRLTVV.

CDR3 loop: CSAEQPNTEAFF. The rearrangement uses TRBV20-1 and TRBJ1-1. Per germline, CDR1 DFQATT and CDR2 SNEGSKA (reference sequence). The length of the CDR3 is 12 residues.

CDR3 in amino acids: CASSGGSFSGNTIYF. V is TRBV9 and J is TRBJ1-3; with no DNA, the TCRdb D assignment of TRBD1 cannot be verified. Germline V CDR1 and CDR2: SGDLS, YYNGEE. The length of the CDR3 is 15 residues.

The genes are TRBV7-9 and TRBJ2-1; the TCRdb call, TRBD2, lacks DNA for checking. Germline V gene lookup returns CDR1 SEHNR and CDR2 FQNEAQ (reference sequence). The CDR3 contains 18 residues. This CDR3 is CASRLRGLAESSYNEQFF.

The rearrangement joins TRBV13 to TRBJ2-2; the D gene TCRdb calls, TRBD1, cannot be checked with no DNA. Germline V gene lookup returns CDR1 PRHDT and CDR2 FYEKMQ (reference sequence). The CDR3 covers 16 residues. This chain's CDR3 is CASSLGGQGNTGELFF.

The J gene is TRBJ2-5, the V gene TRBV2; there is no DNA to check the TCRdb D call of TRBD2. Germline V gives CDR1 SNHLY, CDR2 FYNNEI. CDR3 size: 15 residues. Here the CDR3 reads CASSEEDYEYGTQYF. Supplemented by reference TRBV2 and TRBJ2-5, the full variable domain reads EPEVTQTPSHQVTQMGQEVILRCVPISNHLYFYWYRQILGQKVEFLVSFYNNEISEKSEIFDDQFSVERPDGSNFTLKIRSTKLEDSAMYFCASSEEDYEYGTQYFGPGTRLLVL.

The J gene is TRBJ2-2, the V gene TRBV5-4; TCRdb's D call, TRBD1, is unchecked because there is no DNA. CDR1 is SGHNT, CDR2 YYREEE, per germline (reference sequence). CDR3 size: 16 residues. The CDR3 spells CASSLDRAVGTGELFF.

The CDR3 sequence is CSASDGQGALFGYGYTF. The rearrangement links TRBV20-1 to TRBJ1-2; TCRdb picks TRBD1, but there is no DNA to check that call. The length of the CDR3 is 17 residues. CDR1 is DFQATT and CDR2 is SNEGSKA in the germline V gene (reference sequence).

This sequence joins TRBV24-1 and TRBJ2-1; TCRdb's assignment of TRBD2 cannot be checked, as there is no DNA. Germline V gene data show CDR1 as KGHDR and CDR2 as SFDVKD. This CDR3 comprises 15 residues. This CDR3 reads CATSDWREGLDEQFF.

CDR3: CASSSDAGAGELFF. V is TRBV11-2 and J is TRBJ2-2; as DNA is missing, the TRBD2 call by TCRdb cannot be tested. This CDR3 comprises 14 residues. Germline values: CDR1 SGHAT, CDR2 FQNNGV.

The chain links TRBV20-1 to TRBJ2-2; TCRdb proposes TRBD1, but this gene call is untestable without DNA. The germline CDR1 and CDR2 sequences are DFQATT and SNEGSKA (reference sequence). The CDR3 extends over 16 amino acids. CDR3 sequence: CSARDRGQGDTGELFF.

The V and J genes are TRBV24-1 and TRBJ2-1; TCRdb reports TRBD2, a call that lacks DNA to check it against. This CDR3 comprises 19 residues. Germline loops: CDR1 KGHDR, CDR2 SFDVKD. Here the CDR3 reads CATSDSWTSGRMTYNEQFF.

J is TRBJ2-7 and V is TRBV7-6; the D call of TRBD2 rests on TCRdb alone, since no DNA is present to check it. The CDR3 length is 17 residues. Germline V gene data show CDR1 as SGHVS and CDR2 as FNYEAQ. CDR3: CASSLGGGRTENYEQYF.

V usage is TRBV2 and J usage is TRBJ2-4; the TCRdb call, TRBD2, lacks DNA for checking. CDR1 and CDR2 (germline): SNHLY, FYNNEI. The CDR3 is 15 residues long. The CDR3 region is CASSLNTGTANIQYF.

The chain is built from TRBV19 and TRBJ2-4; the TRBD1 assignment by TCRdb is unverifiable without DNA. This CDR3 region has 11 residues. Per the germline V gene, CDR1 is LNHDA and CDR2 is SQIVND (reference sequence). CDR3: CASLRGNIQYF.

This rearrangement joins TRBV6-4 to TRBJ1-1; TCRdb's assignment of TRBD1 cannot be checked, as there is no DNA. Germline CDR1 reads MRHNA; CDR2 reads SNTAGT. This CDR3 is 13 amino acids long. The CDR3 sequence is CASSEVQGADAFF.

J is TRBJ1-1 and V is TRBV6-5; there is no DNA to check the TCRdb D call of TRBD1. Germline CDR1 MNHEY, CDR2 SVGAGI. The CDR3 is 17 residues long. CDR3 amino acids: CASSYSPRGEVLTEAFF.

The chain joins TRBV6-5 to TRBJ2-5. The V gene's germline CDR1 is MNHEY and CDR2 SVGAGI. CDR3 size: 13 residues. The CDR3 protein is CASSYSQGETQYF.

The chain has TRBV12-5 and TRBJ2-1; TCRdb's assignment of TRBD2 cannot be checked, as there is no DNA. CDR1 is LGHNT, CDR2 FRNRAP, per germline. The CDR3 is 20 amino acids. CDR3 sequence: CASAPPRGSGGTGSYNEQFF.